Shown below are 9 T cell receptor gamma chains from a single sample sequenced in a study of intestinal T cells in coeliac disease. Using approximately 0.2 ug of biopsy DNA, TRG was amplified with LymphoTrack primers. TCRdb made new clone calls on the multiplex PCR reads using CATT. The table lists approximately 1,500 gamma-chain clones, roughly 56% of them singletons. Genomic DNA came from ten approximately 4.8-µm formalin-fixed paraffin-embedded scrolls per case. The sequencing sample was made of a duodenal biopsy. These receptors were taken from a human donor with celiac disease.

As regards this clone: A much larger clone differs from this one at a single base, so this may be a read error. Here the CDR3 reads CATWDGPTWYEKLF. In nucleotides, the CDR3 is TGTGCCACCTGGGACGGGCCGACTTGGTATGAGAAACTCTTT. The gene calls are TRGV2 and TRGJ1 or TRGJ2. V shed 0 bases and J 11 bases; nucleotides not matched to a gene: 13. The germline gives CDR1 EGSNGY, CDR2 YDSYNSKV. This CDR3 is 14 amino acids long.

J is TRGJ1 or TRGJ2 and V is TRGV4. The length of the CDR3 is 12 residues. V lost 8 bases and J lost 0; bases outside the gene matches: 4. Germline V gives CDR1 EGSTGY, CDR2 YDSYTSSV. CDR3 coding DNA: TGTGCCACCTACACGAATTATTATAAGAAACTCTTT. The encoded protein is CATYTNYYKKLF.

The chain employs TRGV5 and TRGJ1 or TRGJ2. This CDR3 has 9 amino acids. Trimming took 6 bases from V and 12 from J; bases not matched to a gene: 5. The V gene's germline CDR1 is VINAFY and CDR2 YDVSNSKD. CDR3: CATWTPKLF. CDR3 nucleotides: TGTGCCACCTGGACACCGAAACTCTTT.

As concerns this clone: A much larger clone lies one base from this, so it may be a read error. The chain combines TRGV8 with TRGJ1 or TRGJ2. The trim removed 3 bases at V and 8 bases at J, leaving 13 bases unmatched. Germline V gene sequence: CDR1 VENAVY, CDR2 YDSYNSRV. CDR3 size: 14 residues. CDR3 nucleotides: TGTGCCACCTGGGATGTAGGGCGGATGGATAAGAAACTCTTT. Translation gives CATWDVGRMDKKLF.

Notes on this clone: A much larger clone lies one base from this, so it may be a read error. CDR3 residues: CATWDGRRDWIKTF. For the CDR3, the DNA is TGTGCCACCTGGGACGGGCGACGTGATTGGATCAAGACGTTT. This chain connects TRGV2 to TRGJP2. Germline values: CDR1 EGSNGY, CDR2 YDSYNSKV. V was pared by 0 bases and J by 6 bases, with 4 bases of the junction left unmatched. The CDR3 sequence is 14 residues long.

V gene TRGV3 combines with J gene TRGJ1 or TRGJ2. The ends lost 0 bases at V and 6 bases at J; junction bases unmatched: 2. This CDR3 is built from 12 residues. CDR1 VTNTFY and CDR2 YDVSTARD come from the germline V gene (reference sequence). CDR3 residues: CATWDRPYKKLF. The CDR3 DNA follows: TGTGCCACCTGGGACAGGCCTTATAAGAAACTCTTT.

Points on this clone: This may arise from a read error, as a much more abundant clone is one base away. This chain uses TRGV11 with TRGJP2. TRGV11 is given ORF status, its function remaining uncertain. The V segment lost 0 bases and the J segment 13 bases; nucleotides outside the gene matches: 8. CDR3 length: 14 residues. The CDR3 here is CACWIRHVAQIKTF. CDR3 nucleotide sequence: TGTGCCTGCTGGATTAGGCACGTAGCCCAGATCAAGACGTTT.

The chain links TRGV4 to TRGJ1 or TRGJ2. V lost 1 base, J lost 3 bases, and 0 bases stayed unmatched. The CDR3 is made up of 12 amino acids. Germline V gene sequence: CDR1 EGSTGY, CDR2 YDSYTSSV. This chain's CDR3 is CATWDGYYKKLF. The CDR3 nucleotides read TGTGCCACCTGGGATGGTTATTATAAGAAACTCTTT.

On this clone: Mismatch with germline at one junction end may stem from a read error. The CDR3 region is CATRDARGYYKKLF. The DNA for the CDR3 is TGTGCCACCCGGGACGCTAGGGGTTATTATAAGAAACTCTTT. V usage is TRGV2 and J usage is TRGJ1 or TRGJ2. The CDR3 totals 14 residues. The germline V gene has CDR1 EGSNGY and CDR2 YDSYNSKV.